This T cell receptor (beta chain) was found in a study of cytomegalovirus exposure and HLA in healthy donors. The count of this clone is one. PCR employed 60 Vbeta and 13 Jbeta primers. Libraries were prepared by immunoSEQ multiplex PCR; TCRdb keeps only in-frame clonotypes and omits some of them. In the table there are approximately 260,000 clones, about 83% of which are singletons. The CDR3 is made up of 16 amino acids. After removal of 1 base from V and 6 bases from J, the junction contained 6 bases not matched to a gene. Germline CDR1 is SGHTA and CDR2 is FQGTGA. The rearrangement links TRBV7-3 to TRBJ2-2; the match to TRBD2 covers 9 bases. Sequencing input: PBMCs. The source of this sequence is a woman between 35 and 50 years old in good health and CMV-seropositive. This CDR3 is CASSLRAGGPPGELFF. The CDR3 coding sequence is TGTGCCAGCAGCTTAAGGGCGGGAGGGCCCCCCGGGGAGCTGTTTTTT.